This is a list of T cell receptor beta chains from one sample in a study of cytomegalovirus exposure and HLA in healthy donors. Using immunoSEQ multiplex PCR, the repertoire was profiled, and TCRdb retains in-frame clones only, with some absent. The profile shows roughly 220,000 clones, 65% to 85% of them singletons. Sequenced input: PBMCs. These receptors all stem from a man younger than 45 in good health and CMV-seronegative. Both conserved end residues are part of each CDR3. A D gene is named only where the DNA matches it firmly. Size is stated for part of the rows, as once, few or many counts, or as a class when the clone is expanded.

>TRBJ2-3|TRBD2|TRBV11-2|-
TGTGCCAGCAGCCTTCGGGTAGCGGGGGAAACAGATACGCAGTATTTT
CASSLRVAGETDTQYF
>TRBJ2-7|-|TRBV21-1|-
TGTGCCAGCAGCAAGCCACCTAGGAAGTACTTC
CASSKPPRKYF
>TRBJ2-3|-|TRBV19|-
TGTGCCAGTAGTCCAGGACAGGGAGGGATAGATACGCAGTATTTT
CASSPGQGGIDTQYF
>TRBJ1-2|TRBD1|TRBV15|-
TGTGCCACCAGCGGACGACAGGGAAGAAATGGCTACACCTTC
CATSGRQGRNGYTF
>TRBJ2-4|-|TRBV28|-
TGTGCCAGCAGTTTCGAAAATGGGGGCGCGGGTTATGGAAACATTCAGTACTTC
CASSFENGGAGYGNIQYF
>TRBJ1-6|TRBD1|TRBV5-5|once
TGTGCCAGCAGCTTGGGAACAGGGGTGGGTTCACCCCTCCACTTT
CASSLGTGVGSPLHF
>TRBJ1-4|TRBD1|TRBV4-1|-
TGCGCCAGCAGCCCCGGGACAGGGGACCTGTTTTTT
CASSPGTGDLFF
>TRBJ1-6|TRBD1|TRBV6-4|few
TGTGCCAGCAGTTACGCGGGACAGGGGAATTCACCCCTCCACTTT
CASSYAGQGNSPLHF
>TRBJ1-2|-|TRBV27|once
TGTGCCAGCAGGGGGCGCGTTACCTATGGCTACACCTTC
CASRGRVTYGYTF
>TRBJ1-5|TRBD1|TRBV2|once
TGTGCCAGCAAGCGGACAGGGGGCGATCAGCCCCAGCATTTT
CASKRTGGDQPQHF
>TRBJ1-2|-|TRBV2|-
TGTGCCAGCAGACTCAGGTCAGGGGCCCCTAACTATGGCTACACCTTC
CASRLRSGAPNYGYTF
>TRBJ2-3|-|TRBV5-4|-
TGTGCCAGCAGCTTGGGGGAGGCAACAGATACGCAGTATTTT
CASSLGEATDTQYF
>TRBJ2-5|-|TRBV20-1|-
TGCAGTGCTAGGCAGGGAGAGACCCAGTACTTC
CSARQGETQYF
>TRBJ2-1|-|TRBV29-1|-
TGCAGCGTTGTTGAGGACACTGCCTACAATGAGCAGTTCTTC
CSVVEDTAYNEQFF
>TRBJ2-5|-|TRBV4-1|-
TGCGCCAGCAGTCGAACGGGAGAGACCCAGTACTTC
CASSRTGETQYF
>TRBJ2-7|TRBD1|TRBV28|-
TGTGCCAGCAGTTTCGGGACAGGGGGCTTCGAGCAGTACTTC
CASSFGTGGFEQYF